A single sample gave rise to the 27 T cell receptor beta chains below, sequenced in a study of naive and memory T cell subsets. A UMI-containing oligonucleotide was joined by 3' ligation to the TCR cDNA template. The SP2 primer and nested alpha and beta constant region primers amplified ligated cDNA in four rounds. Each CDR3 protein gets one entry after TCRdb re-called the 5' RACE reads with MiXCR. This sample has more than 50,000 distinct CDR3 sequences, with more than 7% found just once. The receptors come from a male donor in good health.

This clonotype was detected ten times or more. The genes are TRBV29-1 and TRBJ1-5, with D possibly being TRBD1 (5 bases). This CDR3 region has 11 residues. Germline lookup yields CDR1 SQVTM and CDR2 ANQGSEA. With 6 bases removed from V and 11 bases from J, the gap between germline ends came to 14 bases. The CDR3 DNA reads TGCAGCGTCAGGACCGAGACAGCCCAGCATTTT. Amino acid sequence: CSVRTETAQHF.

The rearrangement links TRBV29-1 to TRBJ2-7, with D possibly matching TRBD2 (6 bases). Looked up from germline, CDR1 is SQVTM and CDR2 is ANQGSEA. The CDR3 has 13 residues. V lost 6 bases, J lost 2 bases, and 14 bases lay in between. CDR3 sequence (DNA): TGCAGCGTAATGGGGGACTTCACCTACGAGCAGTACTTC. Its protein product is CSVMGDFTYEQYF.

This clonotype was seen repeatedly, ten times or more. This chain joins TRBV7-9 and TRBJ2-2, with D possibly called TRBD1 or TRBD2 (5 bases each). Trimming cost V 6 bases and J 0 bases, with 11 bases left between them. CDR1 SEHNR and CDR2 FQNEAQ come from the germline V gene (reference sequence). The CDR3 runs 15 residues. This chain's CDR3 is CASRHMGPNTGELFF. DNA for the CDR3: TGTGCCAGCAGGCACATGGGACCGAACACCGGGGAGCTGTTTTTT.

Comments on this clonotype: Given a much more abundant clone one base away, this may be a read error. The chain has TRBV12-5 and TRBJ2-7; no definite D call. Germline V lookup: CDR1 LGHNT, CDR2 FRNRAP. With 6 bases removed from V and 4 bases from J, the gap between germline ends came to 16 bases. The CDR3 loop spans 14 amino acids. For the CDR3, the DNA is TGTGCTAGTGGGCCGAAGAGTGGCGGTTACGAGCAGTACTTC. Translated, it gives CASGPKSGGYEQYF.

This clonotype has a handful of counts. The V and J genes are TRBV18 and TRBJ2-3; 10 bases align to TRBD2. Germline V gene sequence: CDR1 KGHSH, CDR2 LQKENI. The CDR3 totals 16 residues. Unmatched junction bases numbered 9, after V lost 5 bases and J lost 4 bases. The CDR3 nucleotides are TGTGCCAGCTCAATAGGGCAAGCGGGAGGGCCAGATACGCAGTATTTT. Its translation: CASSIGQAGGPDTQYF.

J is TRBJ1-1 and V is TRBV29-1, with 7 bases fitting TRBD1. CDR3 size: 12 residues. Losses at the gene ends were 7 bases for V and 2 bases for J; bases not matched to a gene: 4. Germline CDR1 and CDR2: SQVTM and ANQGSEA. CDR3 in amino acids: CSAGTANTEAFF. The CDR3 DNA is TGCAGCGCCGGGACAGCTAACACTGAAGCTTTCTTT.

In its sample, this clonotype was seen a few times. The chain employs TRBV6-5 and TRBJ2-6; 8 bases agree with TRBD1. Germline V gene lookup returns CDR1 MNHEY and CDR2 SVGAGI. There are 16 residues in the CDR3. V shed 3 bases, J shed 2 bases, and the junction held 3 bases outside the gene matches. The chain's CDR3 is CASSYGTGTGANVLTF. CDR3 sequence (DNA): TGTGCCAGCAGTTATGGGACAGGAACTGGGGCCAACGTCCTGACTTTC.

The CDR3 DNA follows: TGTGCCAGCAGTTACTCTCCGGCAGCGCTTTACTCCTACAATGAGCAGTTCTTC. Translated: CASSYSPAALYSYNEQFF. V is TRBV6-5 and J is TRBJ2-1; D call uncertain. V lost 0 bases and J lost 0, with 15 bases in between. Germline V gene data show CDR1 as MNHEY and CDR2 as SVGAGI. The CDR3 covers 18 residues.

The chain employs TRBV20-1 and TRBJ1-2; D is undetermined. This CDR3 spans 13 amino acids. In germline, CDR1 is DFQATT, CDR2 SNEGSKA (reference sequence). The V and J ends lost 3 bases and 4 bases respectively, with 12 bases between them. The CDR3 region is CSASSLGPYGYTF. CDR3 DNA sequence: TGCAGTGCTAGCTCGTTGGGTCCCTATGGCTACACCTTC.

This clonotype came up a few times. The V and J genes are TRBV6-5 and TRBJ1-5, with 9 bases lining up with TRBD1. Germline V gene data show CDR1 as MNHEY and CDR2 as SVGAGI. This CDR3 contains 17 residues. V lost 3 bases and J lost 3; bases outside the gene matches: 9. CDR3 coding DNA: TGTGCCAGCAGTTATGTTACCGGGACAGGGCCCAATCAGCCCCAGCATTTT. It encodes CASSYVTGTGPNQPQHF.

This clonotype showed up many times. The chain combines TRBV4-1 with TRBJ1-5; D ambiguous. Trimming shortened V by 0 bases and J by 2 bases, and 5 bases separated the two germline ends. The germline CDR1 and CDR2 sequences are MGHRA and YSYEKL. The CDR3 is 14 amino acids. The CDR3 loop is CASSQEWGNQPQHF. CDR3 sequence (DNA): TGCGCCAGCAGCCAAGAGTGGGGCAATCAGCCCCAGCATTTT.

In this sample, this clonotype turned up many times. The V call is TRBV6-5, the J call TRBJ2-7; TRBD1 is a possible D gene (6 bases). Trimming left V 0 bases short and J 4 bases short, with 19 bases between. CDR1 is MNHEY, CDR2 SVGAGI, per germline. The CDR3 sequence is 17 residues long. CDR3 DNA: TGTGCCAGCAGTTACTCGCCTTCTGGTGGGGGCGGGTACGAGCAGTACTTC. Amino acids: CASSYSPSGGGGYEQYF.

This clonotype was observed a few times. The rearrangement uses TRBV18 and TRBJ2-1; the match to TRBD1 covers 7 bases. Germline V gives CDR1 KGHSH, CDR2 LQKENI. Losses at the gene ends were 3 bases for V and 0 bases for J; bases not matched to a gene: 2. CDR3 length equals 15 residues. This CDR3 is CASSPDRASYNEQFF. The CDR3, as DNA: TGTGCCAGCTCACCCGACAGGGCCTCCTACAATGAGCAGTTCTTC.

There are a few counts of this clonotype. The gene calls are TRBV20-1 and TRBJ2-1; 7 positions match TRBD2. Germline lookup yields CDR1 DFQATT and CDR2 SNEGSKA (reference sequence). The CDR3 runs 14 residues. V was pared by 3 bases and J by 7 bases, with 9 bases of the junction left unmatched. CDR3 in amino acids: CSASTLALRNEQFF. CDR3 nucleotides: TGCAGTGCTAGTACACTAGCGCTTCGGAATGAGCAGTTCTTC.

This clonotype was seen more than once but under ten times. CDR3 protein: CASSLDNFSNQPQHF. In DNA form, the CDR3 reads TGTGCCAGCAGTTTGGATAATTTCAGCAATCAGCCCCAGCATTTT. This sequence joins TRBV6-5 and TRBJ1-5; D unclear. The germline gives CDR1 MNHEY, CDR2 SVGAGI. Between the trimmed V and J ends, which lost 4 bases and 1 base, there was a span of 11 bases. CDR3 length: 15 amino acids.

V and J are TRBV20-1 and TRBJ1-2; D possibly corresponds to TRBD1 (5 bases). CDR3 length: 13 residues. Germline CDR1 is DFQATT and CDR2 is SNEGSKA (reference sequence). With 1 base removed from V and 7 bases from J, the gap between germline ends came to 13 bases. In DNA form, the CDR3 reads TGCAGTGCTAGAGGAGGGGCGCAAAGTGGCTACACCTTC. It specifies CSARGGAQSGYTF.

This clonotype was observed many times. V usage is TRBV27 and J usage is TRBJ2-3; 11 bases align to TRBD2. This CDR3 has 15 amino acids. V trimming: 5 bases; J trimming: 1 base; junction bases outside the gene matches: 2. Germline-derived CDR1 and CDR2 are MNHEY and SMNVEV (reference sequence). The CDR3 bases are TGTGCCAGCAGTGTACTAGCGGGAGGCACAGATACGCAGTATTTT. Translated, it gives CASSVLAGGTDTQYF.

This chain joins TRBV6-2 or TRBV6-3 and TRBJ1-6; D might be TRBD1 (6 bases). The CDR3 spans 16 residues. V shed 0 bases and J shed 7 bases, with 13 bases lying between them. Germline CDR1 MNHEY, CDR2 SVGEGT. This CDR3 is CASSYSVNRDNSPLHF. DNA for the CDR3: TGTGCCAGCAGTTACTCGGTAAACAGGGACAATTCACCCCTCCACTTT.

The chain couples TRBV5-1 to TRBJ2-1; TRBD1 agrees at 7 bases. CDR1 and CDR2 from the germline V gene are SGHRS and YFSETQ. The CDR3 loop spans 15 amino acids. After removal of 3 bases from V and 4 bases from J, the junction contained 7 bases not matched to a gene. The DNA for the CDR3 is TGCGCCAGCAGCTCTCTGGGGACAGATTACAATGAGCAGTTCTTC. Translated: CASSSLGTDYNEQFF.

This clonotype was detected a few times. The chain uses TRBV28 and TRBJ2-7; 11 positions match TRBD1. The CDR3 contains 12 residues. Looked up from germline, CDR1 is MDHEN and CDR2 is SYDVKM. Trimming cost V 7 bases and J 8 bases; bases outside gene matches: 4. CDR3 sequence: CASTGTGGKQYF. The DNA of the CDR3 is TGTGCCAGCACCGGGACAGGGGGAAAGCAGTACTTC.

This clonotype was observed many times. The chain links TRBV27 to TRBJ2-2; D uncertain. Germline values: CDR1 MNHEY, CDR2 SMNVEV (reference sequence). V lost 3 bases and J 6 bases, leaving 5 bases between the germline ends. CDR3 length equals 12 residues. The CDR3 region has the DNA TGTGCCAGCAGTTTTTTGTCCGGGGAGCTGTTTTTT. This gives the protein CASSFLSGELFF.

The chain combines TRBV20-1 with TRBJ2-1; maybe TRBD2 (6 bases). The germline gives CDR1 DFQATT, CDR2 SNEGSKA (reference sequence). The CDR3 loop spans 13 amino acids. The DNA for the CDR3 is TGCAGCGGACCGGGAGCGTCTTACAATGAGCAGTTCTTC. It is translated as CSGPGASYNEQFF.

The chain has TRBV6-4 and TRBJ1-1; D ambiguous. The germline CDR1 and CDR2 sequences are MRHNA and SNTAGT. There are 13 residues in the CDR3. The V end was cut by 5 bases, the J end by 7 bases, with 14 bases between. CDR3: CASSRTTEGEAFF. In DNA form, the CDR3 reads TGTGCCAGCAGTAGAACCACGGAGGGTGAAGCTTTCTTT.

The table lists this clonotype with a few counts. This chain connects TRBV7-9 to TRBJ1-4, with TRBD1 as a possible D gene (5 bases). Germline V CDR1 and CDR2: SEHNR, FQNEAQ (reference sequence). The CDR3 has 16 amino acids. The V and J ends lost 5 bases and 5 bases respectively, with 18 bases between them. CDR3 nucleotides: TGTGCCAGCAGCCCACAAGCGGGACTGACAAATGAAAAACTGTTTTTT. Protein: CASSPQAGLTNEKLFF.

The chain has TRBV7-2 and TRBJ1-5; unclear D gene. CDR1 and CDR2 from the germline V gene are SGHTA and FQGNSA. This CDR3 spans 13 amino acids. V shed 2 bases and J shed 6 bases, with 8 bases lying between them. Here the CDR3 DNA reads TGTGCCAGCAGCTTATTGCCGGTTCAGCCCCAGCATTTT. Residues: CASSLLPVQPQHF.

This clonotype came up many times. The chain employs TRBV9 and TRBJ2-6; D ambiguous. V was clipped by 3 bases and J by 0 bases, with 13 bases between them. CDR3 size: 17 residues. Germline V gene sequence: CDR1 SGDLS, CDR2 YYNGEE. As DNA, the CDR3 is TGTGCCAGCAGCGCTCAGGTGGGCCGCTCTGGGGCCAACGTCCTGACTTTC. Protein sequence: CASSAQVGRSGANVLTF.

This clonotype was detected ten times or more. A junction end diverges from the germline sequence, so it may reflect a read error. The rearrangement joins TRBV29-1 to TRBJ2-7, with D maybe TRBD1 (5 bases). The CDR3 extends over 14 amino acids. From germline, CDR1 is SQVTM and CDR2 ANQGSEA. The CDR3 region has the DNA TGCAGCGTCGAAGACAGTCACACCTCCTACGAGCAGTACTTC. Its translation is CSVEDSHTSYEQYF.